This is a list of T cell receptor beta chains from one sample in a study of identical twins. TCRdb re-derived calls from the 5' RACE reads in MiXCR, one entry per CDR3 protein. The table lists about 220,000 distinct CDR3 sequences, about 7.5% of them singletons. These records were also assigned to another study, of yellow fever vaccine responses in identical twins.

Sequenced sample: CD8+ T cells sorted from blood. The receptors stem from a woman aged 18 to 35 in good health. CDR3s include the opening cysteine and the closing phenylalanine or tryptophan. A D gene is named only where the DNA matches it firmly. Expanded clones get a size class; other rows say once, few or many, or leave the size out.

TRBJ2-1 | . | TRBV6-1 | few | CATSPPRGSYNEQFF | TGTGCCACAAGCCCTCCTAGGGGGTCCTACAATGAGCAGTTCTTC
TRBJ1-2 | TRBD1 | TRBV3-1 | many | CASSTPGTGSYGYTF | TGTGCCAGCAGCACCCCCGGGACAGGATCATATGGCTACACCTTC
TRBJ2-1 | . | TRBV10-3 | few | CAITPDSYNEQFF | TGTGCCATCACCCCGGACAGTTACAATGAGCAGTTCTTC
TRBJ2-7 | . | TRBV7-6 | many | CASSHYTGLRSYEQYF | TGTGCCAGCAGCCACTACACCGGACTCCGCTCCTACGAGCAGTACTTC
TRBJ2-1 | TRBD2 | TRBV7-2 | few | CASSTSGGYNEQFF | TGTGCCAGCAGTACTAGCGGGGGCTACAATGAGCAGTTCTTC
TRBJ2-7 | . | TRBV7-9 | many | CASSSRGEQYF | TGTGCCAGCAGCTCACGCGGCGAGCAGTACTTC
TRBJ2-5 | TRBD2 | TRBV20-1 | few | CSARGPPGLAEETQYF | TGCAGTGCTAGAGGGCCACCGGGACTAGCAGAAGAGACCCAGTACTTC
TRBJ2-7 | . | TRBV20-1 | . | CSARAGSSYEQYF | TGCAGTGCTAGGGCAGGGAGCTCCTACGAGCAGTACTTC
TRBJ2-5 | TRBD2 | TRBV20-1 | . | CSASAPWAGGPIETQYF | TGCAGTGCTAGCGCTCCCTGGGCGGGGGGGCCGATAGAGACCCAGTACTTC
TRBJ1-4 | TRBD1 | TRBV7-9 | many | CASSLDRDSRNEKLFF | TGTGCCAGCAGCCTGGACCGGGACAGTCGGAATGAAAAACTGTTTTTT
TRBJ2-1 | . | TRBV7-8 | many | CASSFQDTPNNEQFF | TGTGCCAGCAGCTTTCAGGACACCCCAAACAATGAGCAGTTCTTC
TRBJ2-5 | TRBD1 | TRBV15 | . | CATSGQGAETQYF | TGTGCCACCAGCGGACAGGGGGCTGAGACCCAGTACTTC
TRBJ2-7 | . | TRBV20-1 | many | CSASTPASEYYEQYF | TGCAGTGCTAGTACCCCGGCTAGCGAATACTACGAGCAGTACTTC
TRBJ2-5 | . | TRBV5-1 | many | CASSLGLGSEETQYF | TGCGCCAGCAGCTTGGGACTAGGGTCAGAAGAGACCCAGTACTTC
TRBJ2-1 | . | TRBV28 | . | CASSRLVGGSDEQFF | TGTGCCAGCAGCAGGCTTGTGGGGGGCTCGGATGAGCAGTTCTTC
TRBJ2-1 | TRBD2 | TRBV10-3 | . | CAISESGWASGSTEQFF | TGTGCCATCAGTGAGTCTGGTTGGGCTAGCGGGAGCACGGAGCAGTTCTTC
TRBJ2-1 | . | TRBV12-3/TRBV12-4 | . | CASTHPFANYNEQFF | TGTGCCAGCACCCACCCTTTTGCGAACTACAATGAGCAGTTCTTC
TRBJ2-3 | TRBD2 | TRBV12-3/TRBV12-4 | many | CASSPSLAGEYTDTQYF | TGTGCCAGCAGTCCTTCTCTAGCGGGGGAGTACACAGATACGCAGTATTTT
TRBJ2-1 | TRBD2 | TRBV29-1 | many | CSGLPPSGSNEQFF | TGCAGCGGATTGCCGCCCAGCGGGAGTAATGAGCAGTTCTTC
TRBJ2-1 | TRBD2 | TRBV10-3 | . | CAISDGTSGRTYNEQFF | TGTGCCATCAGTGACGGGACTAGCGGGAGAACCTACAATGAGCAGTTCTTC
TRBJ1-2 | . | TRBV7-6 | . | CASSPLTGGADGYTF | TGTGCCAGCAGCCCCCTCACCGGGGGCGCGGATGGCTACACCTTC
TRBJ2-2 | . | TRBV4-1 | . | CASSQAIWAGELFF | TGCGCCAGCAGCCAGGCTATTTGGGCCGGGGAGCTGTTTTTT
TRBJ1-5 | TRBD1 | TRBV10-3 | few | CAITEILDRASNQPQHF | TGTGCCATCACTGAGATCCTGGACAGGGCCAGCAATCAGCCCCAGCATTTT
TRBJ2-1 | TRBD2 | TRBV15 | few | CATSRERAGVPYNEQFF | TGTGCCACCAGCAGGGAAAGAGCGGGGGTCCCCTACAATGAGCAGTTCTTC
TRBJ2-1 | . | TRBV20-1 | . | CCARPFIAGQGWNEQFF | TGCTGTGCTAGACCGTTTATAGCCGGTCAGGGGTGGAATGAGCAGTTCTTC
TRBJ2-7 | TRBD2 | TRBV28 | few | CASTLRASGNYEQYF | TGTGCCAGCACCCTAAGGGCTAGCGGGAACTACGAGCAGTACTTC
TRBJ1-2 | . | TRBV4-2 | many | CASSQEEDTFNYGYTF | TGTGCCAGCAGCCAAGAGGAGGACACCTTCAACTATGGCTACACCTTC